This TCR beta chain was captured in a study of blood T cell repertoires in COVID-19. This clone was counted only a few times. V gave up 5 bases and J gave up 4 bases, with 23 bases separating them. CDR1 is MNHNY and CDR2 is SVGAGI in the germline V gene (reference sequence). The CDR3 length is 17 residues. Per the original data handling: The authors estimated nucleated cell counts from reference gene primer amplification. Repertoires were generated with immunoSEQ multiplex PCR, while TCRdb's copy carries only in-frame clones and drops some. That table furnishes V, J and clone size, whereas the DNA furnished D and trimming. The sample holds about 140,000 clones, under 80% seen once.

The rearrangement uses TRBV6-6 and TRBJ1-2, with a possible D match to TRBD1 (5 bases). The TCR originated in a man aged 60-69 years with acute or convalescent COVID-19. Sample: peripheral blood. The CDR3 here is CASSPRGGLASGYGYTF. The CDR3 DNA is TGTGCCAGCAGTCCTCGGGGGGGTTTGGCCTCCGGCTATGGCTACACCTTC.